These T cell receptor beta chains were read from a single sample in a study of neurological immune-mediated disorders. TCRdb used MiXCR to reprocess the 5' RACE reads, holding one entry per CDR3 protein. Of just under 60,000 distinct CDR3 sequences detected, around 2.3% appear once; the ten largest clones hold around 3%. The sample consisted of PBMCs. The receptors were gathered from a man aged 45 to 65 with multiple sclerosis. Both conserved end residues are part of each CDR3. D genes are given only for firm matches. Clone size is not always given. Where it is, it says once, few, many or a class for expanded clones.

J: TRBJ2-7
size: many
V: TRBV12-3/TRBV12-4
D: NA
DNA: TGTGCCAGCAGTTTCGGCTACGAGCAGTACTTC
CDR3: CASSFGYEQYF

J: TRBJ1-5
size: many
V: TRBV5-1
D: NA
DNA: TGCGCCAGCAGCAGGGAGGGGACCAATCAGCCCCAGCATTTT
CDR3: CASSREGTNQPQHF

J: TRBJ1-2
size: many
V: TRBV10-3
D: TRBD1
DNA: TGTGCCATCAGTGAGGGACAGGGCACTGGCTACACCTTC
CDR3: CAISEGQGTGYTF

J: TRBJ1-4
size: many
V: TRBV10-3
D: TRBD1
DNA: TGTGCCATCAGTGAGTCGACGGCAGGGGGCGTTGAAAAACTGTTTTTT
CDR3: CAISESTAGGVEKLFF

J: TRBJ2-1
size: many
V: TRBV7-8
D: TRBD2
DNA: TGTGCCAGCAGCTTTCGGCGGGGGTGGAATGAGCAGTTCTTC
CDR3: CASSFRRGWNEQFF

J: TRBJ2-7
size: many
V: TRBV12-3/TRBV12-4
D: NA
DNA: TGTGCCAGCAGTTTCACCTCAGGGCCCTACGAGCAGTACTTC
CDR3: CASSFTSGPYEQYF

J: TRBJ1-1
size: many
V: TRBV7-2
D: NA
DNA: TGTGCCAGCAGCTTATTACGGGTAGTGGGCACTGAAGCTTTCTTT
CDR3: CASSLLRVVGTEAFF

J: TRBJ2-3
size: many
V: TRBV20-1
D: TRBD2
DNA: TGCAGTGCTAGAGCGCCCGGGACTAGTAGCGCGCAGTATTTT
CDR3: CSARAPGTSSAQYF

J: TRBJ2-1
size: many
V: TRBV20-1
D: NA
DNA: TGCAGTGCCACAATGGCACTAGCCGGCAATGAGCAGTTCTTC
CDR3: CSATMALAGNEQFF

J: TRBJ1-4
size: many
V: TRBV7-6
D: NA
DNA: TGTGCCAGCAGCTTAGGGAGCCGTTGGGAAAAACTGTTTTTT
CDR3: CASSLGSRWEKLFF

J: TRBJ2-7
size: many
V: TRBV7-9
D: TRBD1
DNA: TGTGCCAGCAGCCCCCAGGGGGTGGGGTCCTACGAGCAGTACTTC
CDR3: CASSPQGVGSYEQYF

J: TRBJ1-5
size: many
V: TRBV5-1
D: NA
DNA: TGCGCCAGCAGCTTGGTACCAGAAAGCAATCAGCCCCAGCATTTT
CDR3: CASSLVPESNQPQHF

J: TRBJ2-5
size: many
V: TRBV15
D: NA
DNA: TGTGCCACCAGCAGGGTAGGATGGGAGACCCAGTACTTC
CDR3: CATSRVGWETQYF

J: TRBJ1-5
size: many
V: TRBV6-1
D: TRBD1
DNA: TGTGCCAGTCAGGGGGCAGGCCCTAATCAGCCCCAGCATTTT
CDR3: CASQGAGPNQPQHF

J: TRBJ2-2
size: many
V: TRBV10-3
D: NA
DNA: TGTGCCATGTCCGGGACAAGCACCGGGGAGCTGTTTTTT
CDR3: CAMSGTSTGELFF

J: TRBJ2-7
size: many
V: TRBV5-1
D: TRBD1
DNA: TGCGCCAGCAGCCCCGGACAGGGGGCTTACGAGCAGTACTTC
CDR3: CASSPGQGAYEQYF

J: TRBJ2-7
size: many
V: TRBV4-3
D: NA
DNA: TGCGCCAGCAGCCAAGACCCCGGGACCCCTACCTACGAGCAGTACTTC
CDR3: CASSQDPGTPTYEQYF

J: TRBJ2-7
size: many
V: TRBV7-8
D: TRBD2
DNA: TGTGCCAGCAGTAGTATAGCGGGGAAAGGTAACTACGAGCAGTACTTC
CDR3: CASSSIAGKGNYEQYF

J: TRBJ2-1
size: many
V: TRBV9
D: NA
DNA: TGTGCCAGCAGCGTAGCTCAGGGGCCGCAATACAATGAGCAGTTCTTC
CDR3: CASSVAQGPQYNEQFF

J: TRBJ2-5
size: many
V: TRBV11-2
D: TRBD2
DNA: TGTGCCAGCAGCTTAGCAAGGGGAGGGGAGACCCAGTACTTC
CDR3: CASSLARGGETQYF

J: TRBJ1-2
size: many
V: TRBV28
D: NA
DNA: TGTGCCAGCAGTTTAGTCAGCCCCTTTAACTATGGCTACACCTTC
CDR3: CASSLVSPFNYGYTF

J: TRBJ1-5
size: NA
V: TRBV2
D: NA
DNA: TGTGCCAGCAGTGAGGGGAATCAGCCCCAGAGTTTT
CDR3: CASSEGNQPQSF

J: TRBJ2-7
size: NA
V: TRBV19
D: NA
DNA: TGTGCCAGTAGTCGAACAGGGACCAGCTACGAGCAGTACTTC
CDR3: CASSRTGTSYEQYF

J: TRBJ1-5
size: many
V: TRBV12-3/TRBV12-4
D: TRBD1
DNA: TGTGCCAGCAGCCGGGACAGGGGGTTTGGTCAGCCCCAGCATTTT
CDR3: CASSRDRGFGQPQHF

J: TRBJ2-4
size: many
V: TRBV4-1
D: NA
DNA: TGCGCCAGCAGCCAAGGATCGGGGTCAAGGGGAGGCCCTAACATTCAGTACTTC
CDR3: CASSQGSGSRGGPNIQYF

J: TRBJ1-3
size: many
V: TRBV7-2
D: NA
DNA: TGTGCCAGCAGCTTAGTTGTGCAGGGGCCGACTGGAAACACCATATATTTT
CDR3: CASSLVVQGPTGNTIYF

J: TRBJ1-4
size: many
V: TRBV20-1
D: TRBD1
DNA: TGCAGTGCTAGGGGACAGGGAAATGAAAAACTGTTTTTT
CDR3: CSARGQGNEKLFF

J: TRBJ2-7
size: many
V: TRBV20-1
D: NA
DNA: TGCAGTGCTAGAGTTAGTGCCTACGAGCAGTACTTC
CDR3: CSARVSAYEQYF

J: TRBJ1-3
size: many
V: TRBV7-2
D: NA
DNA: TGTGCCAGCCCCGATGAGGGGGGGGAAAACACCATATATTTT
CDR3: CASPDEGGENTIYF

J: TRBJ2-1
size: many
V: TRBV4-1
D: TRBD2
DNA: TGCGCCAGCAGCCAAAACCTAGCGGGGGGGCCATATGAGCAGTTCTTC
CDR3: CASSQNLAGGPYEQFF

J: TRBJ2-7
size: many
V: TRBV5-1
D: TRBD1
DNA: TGCGCCAGCAGCTCCCGGACAGGGAGCTACGAGCAGTACTTC
CDR3: CASSSRTGSYEQYF

J: TRBJ1-5
size: many
V: TRBV12-3/TRBV12-4
D: TRBD1
DNA: TGTGCCAGCAGCCGACAGGGTAGGGGGTTGGAGCCCCAGCATTTT
CDR3: CASSRQGRGLEPQHF

J: TRBJ1-1
size: many
V: TRBV15
D: NA
DNA: TGTGCCACCAGCAGCGCCCTCGGGAGAGGCCCTGAAGCTTTCTTT
CDR3: CATSSALGRGPEAFF

J: TRBJ2-6
size: many
V: TRBV11-2
D: NA
DNA: TGTGCCAGCAGCCCCTCAGGGGCCAACGTCCTGACTTTC
CDR3: CASSPSGANVLTF

J: TRBJ1-5
size: few
V: TRBV3-2
D: NA
DNA: TGTGCCAGCTGTTGGTGGGACCGCAATCAGCACCAGCATTTT
CDR3: CASCWWDRNQHQHF

J: TRBJ2-5
size: many
V: TRBV7-2
D: NA
DNA: TGTGCCAGCAGCTTAGATTCGGGCAGGCTGGGCGCGACCCAGTACTTC
CDR3: CASSLDSGRLGATQYF

J: TRBJ2-5
size: many
V: TRBV12-3/TRBV12-4
D: NA
DNA: TGTGCCACCACCTCCCTAGAGACCCAGTACTTC
CDR3: CATTSLETQYF

J: TRBJ1-1
size: many
V: TRBV20-1
D: NA
DNA: TGCAGTGCTAGAATCGGGGCCGCAACTGAAGCTTTCTTT
CDR3: CSARIGAATEAFF

J: TRBJ2-2
size: many
V: TRBV7-2
D: NA
DNA: TGTGCCAGCAGCGCTACAGGAACGTCGAACACCGGGGAGCTGTTTTTT
CDR3: CASSATGTSNTGELFF

J: TRBJ2-5
size: many
V: TRBV7-9
D: NA
DNA: TGTGCCAGCAGCTTAGTGGGGGCCGGGGAGACCCAGTACTTC
CDR3: CASSLVGAGETQYF

J: TRBJ2-7
size: many
V: TRBV20-1
D: NA
DNA: TGCAGTGCTAGAGGGGGACCTGGGTCCTACGAGCAGTACTTC
CDR3: CSARGGPGSYEQYF

J: TRBJ2-5
size: many
V: TRBV10-3
D: TRBD2
DNA: TGTGCCATTAAACGGGGGGAGGGAGAGACCCAGTACTTC
CDR3: CAIKRGEGETQYF

J: TRBJ2-3
size: many
V: TRBV12-3/TRBV12-4
D: NA
DNA: TGTGCCAGCAGTTTTCAAAGCGATCCTCGGGATACGCAGTATTTT
CDR3: CASSFQSDPRDTQYF

J: TRBJ1-6
size: many
V: TRBV7-2
D: TRBD1
DNA: TGTGCCAGCAGCTTAATTTTTTGGACAGGGGATTCCTCCTATAATTCACCCCTCCACTTT
CDR3: CASSLIFWTGDSSYNSPLHF

J: TRBJ1-4
size: many
V: TRBV10-3
D: NA
DNA: TGTGCCATCAGTGAGTCGGGGGCAGCTAATGAAAAACTGTTTTTT
CDR3: CAISESGAANEKLFF

J: TRBJ1-4
size: NA
V: TRBV4-3
D: TRBD1
DNA: TGCGCCAGCAGCCTCTTACAGGGGGCTGATGAAAAACTGTTTTTT
CDR3: CASSLLQGADEKLFF

J: TRBJ1-2
size: many
V: TRBV7-9
D: NA
DNA: TGTGCCAGCAGCTGGGACCTTGAGGGCTACACCTTC
CDR3: CASSWDLEGYTF

J: TRBJ2-5
size: many
V: TRBV12-3/TRBV12-4
D: NA
DNA: TGTGCCAGCAGATCGGTGGGGGAGACCCAGTACTTC
CDR3: CASRSVGETQYF

J: TRBJ2-1
size: many
V: TRBV6-5
D: TRBD2
DNA: TGTGCCAGCAGGCGGGGGGCGAGCTCCTACAATGAGCAGTTCTTC
CDR3: CASRRGASSYNEQFF

J: TRBJ1-2
size: many
V: TRBV6-6
D: NA
DNA: TGTGCCAGCAGACTAGACGGAGCTAACTATGGCTACACCTTC
CDR3: CASRLDGANYGYTF

J: TRBJ2-5
size: many
V: TRBV6-5
D: NA
DNA: TGTGCCAGCAGTTACGGGACGCAGGAGACCCAGTACTTC
CDR3: CASSYGTQETQYF

J: TRBJ1-5
size: many
V: TRBV7-8
D: NA
DNA: TGTGCCAGCAGTCCCGGGGGAAGTACCCCCCAGCATTTT
CDR3: CASSPGGSTPQHF

J: TRBJ2-1
size: NA
V: TRBV19
D: TRBD1
DNA: TGTGCCAGCCGGACAGGGGAGAAATACAATGAGCAGTTCTTC
CDR3: CASRTGEKYNEQFF